These T cell receptor beta chains were read from a single sample in a study of blood T cells in healthy people across ages. TCRdb re-called the 5' RACE reads with MiXCR, one entry per CDR3 protein. The sample has 1.5 million to 2 million distinct CDR3 sequences, 28% seen once. The specimen sequenced was blood. The source is a woman in her twenties or thirties in good health. Both conserved end residues are part of each CDR3. Each record gives: V gene, CDR3 protein.

TRBV5-1 | CASSLGQTDGYTF
TRBV20-1 | CSALPRSGRPGEQFF
TRBV12-5 | CASGHDKASQPQHF
TRBV20-1 | CSASDRGGTDTQYF
TRBV7-2 | CASRRGGPVTIYEQYF
TRBV4-1 | CASSPLGGGPDTQYF
TRBV5-1 | CASSLGAGPPPYNEQFF
TRBV5-1 | CASSLDPGPETQYF
TRBV29-1 | CSAKGGAYQETQYF
TRBV7-9 | CASTKAGGESGIEKLFF
TRBV24-1 | CATSGVGTAQETQYF
TRBV10-3 | CAITERQVTHEQYF
TRBV7-3 | CASRLGQRNEQFF
TRBV28 | CASSLNSGAHSHYEQYF
TRBV6-2/TRBV6-3 | CASGPTKGTGYSSYEQYF
TRBV29-1 | CSVDPLQETQYF
TRBV24-1 | CATSEGPGDEQYF
TRBV13 | CASSSPGQGAWDEQFF
TRBV20-1 | CSARDSGQGTDTQYF
TRBV9 | CASSVAGDYGQYF
TRBV7-9 | CASTAGVQREQYF
TRBV6-5 | CASRYSLQVNTEAFF
TRBV12-3/TRBV12-4 | CASSGGSNYGYTF
TRBV12-3/TRBV12-4 | CASSLRSVETQYF
TRBV27 | CASSLSSQYEQYF
TRBV5-1 | CASSLRGSRNTDTQYF
TRBV29-1 | CSVELVRRSSTGELFF
TRBV3-1 | CASSQGRTGELFF
TRBV6-7 | CASNRRRYLYGYTF
TRBV4-1 | CASSQTPQAYEQYF
TRBV28 | CASKTGSIYEQYF
TRBV2 | CASRVGPGTYEQYF
TRBV9 | CASTREIVADTQYF
TRBV20-1 | CSAPGQGKAYEQYF